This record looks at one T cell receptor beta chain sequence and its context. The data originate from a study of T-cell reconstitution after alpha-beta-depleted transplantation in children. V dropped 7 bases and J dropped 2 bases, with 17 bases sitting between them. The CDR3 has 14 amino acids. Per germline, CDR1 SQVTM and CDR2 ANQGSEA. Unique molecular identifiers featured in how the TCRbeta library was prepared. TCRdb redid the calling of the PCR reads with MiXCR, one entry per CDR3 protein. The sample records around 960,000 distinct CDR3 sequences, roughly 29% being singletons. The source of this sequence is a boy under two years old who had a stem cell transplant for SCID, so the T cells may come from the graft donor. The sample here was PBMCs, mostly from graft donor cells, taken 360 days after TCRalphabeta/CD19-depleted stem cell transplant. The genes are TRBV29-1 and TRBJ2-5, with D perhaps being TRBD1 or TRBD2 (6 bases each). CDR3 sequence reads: CSARRGQRQETQYF. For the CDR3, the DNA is TGCAGCGCGCGACGGGGGCAGAGACAAGAGACCCAGTACTTC.